This T cell receptor (beta chain) was profiled in a study of response to subunit inactivated influenza vaccine. Study-wide results and limits: It was the authors' suggestion that each seasonal influenza vaccination recruits few new T cells.

TCRdb itself ran the RT-PCR reads through MiXCR, one entry per CDR3 protein. The sample includes about 180,000 distinct CDR3 sequences, over 8.5% of them seen just once. Of note for this clonotype: Its antigen is unidentified.

CDR3 size: 12 residues. V was pared by 6 bases and J by 7 bases, with 16 bases between. Germline-derived CDR1 and CDR2 are DFQATT and SNEGSKA (reference sequence). Sequences were derived from CD8+ T cells sorted from PBMCs, sampled about 23 months after vaccination. The gene calls are TRBV20-1 and TRBJ2-7; weak D call: TRBD2 (5 bases). The TCR originated in a man between 50 and 70 years old who received an inactivated influenza vaccine. The CDR3: CSAPRELGEQYF. The CDR3 DNA is TGCAGTGCCCCGAGGGAACTTGGGGAGCAGTACTTC.